This TCR beta chain was obtained from a study of blood T cell repertoires in COVID-19. Turning to the study itself: Sites across the United States, Italy and Spain contributed samples from acute and convalescent COVID-19.

CDR3 length equals 14 residues. Trimming removed 5 bases at V and 5 bases at J, with 15 bases between. Germline loops: CDR1 SGHTA, CDR2 FQGNSA. This table comes from immunoSEQ multiplex PCR, and its TCRdb copy is limited to in-frame clones, with some not included. The sample consists of approximately 200,000 clones, roughly 92% of them appearing once. This sequence joins TRBV7-2 and TRBJ1-2; perhaps TRBD1 as D (6 bases). The sequence derives from a man aged 25-40 years with COVID-19, enrolled during active disease. The sample taken for sequencing was peripheral blood. CDR3 coding DNA: TGTGCCAGCAGCAAAGAACAGGGAAGTTATGGCTACACCTTC. It translates to CASSKEQGSYGYTF.